The clone carrying this T cell receptor beta chain was detected only once. The sample has other DNA sequences that encode this CDR3 too. Enrollees, about 18 to 90 years old, lived in approximately 25 US areas. Participant-reported clinical history was the basis for cohort assignment. The sample is drawn from a study of blood T cell repertoires in COVID-19. The wider study: For recovered donors of Cohort 3, there were two negative PCRs, clearance, or symptom resolution.

Germline CDR1 SGDLS, CDR2 YYNGEE. This CDR3 region has 14 residues. J lost 7 bases, V lost 3 bases, and 7 bases had no gene match. Sequencing used immunoSEQ multiplex PCR; TCRdb keeps in-frame clones, though not all of them. The top ten clones hold 7.2% of a sample with more than 200,000 clones, around 90% of them seen once. The sample taken for sequencing was PBMCs or T cells enriched from blood (not recorded which). The genes are TRBV9 and TRBJ2-7; 10 positions agree with TRBD2. The receptor comes from a man aged 25-45 years in a cohort exposed to, infected with or recovered from COVID-19 (not recorded which). The CDR3, as DNA: TGTGCCAGCAGCGCATTAGCGGGAGGAGGAGAGCAGTACTTC. Its protein product is CASSALAGGGEQYF.